Listed below are T cell receptor beta chains from one sample, sequenced in a study of blood T cell repertoires in COVID-19. Data came from immunoSEQ multiplex PCR; TCRdb stores just in-frame clones and leaves some out. The sample gives under 300,000 clones, 80% to 85% of which show up once; more than 3% is in the top ten. Material: PBMCs or T cells enriched from blood (not recorded which). These TCRs come from a man aged 50-60 years who had recovered from COVID-19. The CDR3 runs from the conserved cysteine through the conserved F or W. Each record gives: D gene, clone size, J gene, V gene, CDR3 protein, CDR3 DNA. D genes are given only for firm matches. The size entry is marked missing in some rows and otherwise reads once, few, many or a size class.

D: TRBD2
size: NA
J: TRBJ2-2
V: TRBV5-6
CDR3: CASSLEGSGGIANTGELFF
DNA: TGTGCCAGCAGCTTGGAAGGTAGCGGGGGGATTGCGAACACCGGGGAGCTGTTTTTT

D: TRBD2
size: NA
J: TRBJ2-1
V: TRBV29-1
CDR3: CSTGTSGYNEQFF
DNA: TGCAGCACCGGGACTAGCGGATACAATGAGCAGTTCTTC

D: TRBD2
size: NA
J: TRBJ2-7
V: TRBV29-1
CDR3: CSVEFSGRPPYEQYF
DNA: TGCAGCGTTGAGTTTAGCGGGAGGCCACCCTACGAGCAGTACTTC

D: NA
size: NA
J: TRBJ2-3
V: TRBV2
CDR3: CASSEDRRGYTQYF
DNA: TGTGCCAGCAGTGAGGACAGGCGGGGATATACGCAGTATTTT

D: NA
size: once
J: TRBJ2-1
V: TRBV7-9
CDR3: CASSSGTEQFF
DNA: TGTGCCAGCAGCTCCGGGACAGAGCAGTTCTTC

D: NA
size: NA
J: TRBJ1-1
V: TRBV5-1
CDR3: CASSLVAGQTEAFF
DNA: TGCGCCAGCAGCTTGGTTGCAGGGCAGACTGAAGCTTTCTTT

D: NA
size: NA
J: TRBJ2-3
V: TRBV4-2
CDR3: CASSQTARDTQYF
DNA: TGTGCCAGCAGCCAGACTGCTAGGGATACGCAGTATTTT

D: NA
size: NA
J: TRBJ2-5
V: TRBV7-9
CDR3: CASSLATGNQETQYF
DNA: TGTGCCAGCAGCTTAGCCACAGGGAATCAAGAGACCCAGTACTTC

D: TRBD1
size: NA
J: TRBJ1-2
V: TRBV12-5
CDR3: CASGPSGTVARYTF
DNA: TGTGCTAGTGGGCCGTCCGGGACAGTAGCTCGCTACACCTTC

D: NA
size: NA
J: TRBJ2-5
V: TRBV10-2
CDR3: CASSESRETQYF
DNA: TGCGCCAGCAGTGAGTCCCGGGAGACCCAGTACTTC

D: NA
size: NA
J: TRBJ1-3
V: TRBV7-9
CDR3: CASSPKVGAYSGNTIYF
DNA: TGTGCCAGCAGCCCCAAAGTAGGGGCCTACTCTGGAAACACCATATATTTT

D: NA
size: NA
J: TRBJ1-1
V: TRBV7-2
CDR3: CASSRHGGRTTEAFF
DNA: TGTGCCAGCAGCCGTCATGGGGGGAGGACCACTGAAGCTTTCTTT

D: NA
size: NA
J: TRBJ2-7
V: TRBV9
CDR3: CASSVGSGASYEQYF
DNA: TGTGCCAGCAGCGTAGGTAGCGGAGCCTCCTACGAGCAGTACTTC

D: TRBD1
size: NA
J: TRBJ1-2
V: TRBV19
CDR3: CASSIERTGRIGYTF
DNA: TGTGCCAGTAGTATAGAAAGGACAGGGAGAATTGGCTACACCTTC

D: TRBD2
size: NA
J: TRBJ2-1
V: TRBV5-1
CDR3: CASSVPTSGTDNEQFF
DNA: TGCGCCAGCAGCGTGCCGACTAGCGGAACCGACAATGAGCAGTTCTTC

D: NA
size: NA
J: TRBJ1-2
V: TRBV7-2
CDR3: CASSLAQYGYTF
DNA: TGTGCCAGCAGCTTAGCGCAGTATGGCTACACCTTC

D: NA
size: NA
J: TRBJ2-1
V: TRBV28
CDR3: CASSRLRSYNEQFF
DNA: TGTGCCAGCAGCAGACTACGCTCCTACAATGAGCAGTTCTTC

D: TRBD1
size: few
J: TRBJ1-1
V: TRBV18
CDR3: CASSSLTGPRGTEAFF
DNA: TGTGCCAGCTCGTCTTTGACAGGGCCCCGCGGCACTGAAGCTTTCTTT

D: TRBD1
size: NA
J: TRBJ1-1
V: TRBV19
CDR3: CASSETGVGTEAFF
DNA: TGTGCCAGTAGTGAGACAGGGGTGGGCACTGAAGCTTTCTTT

D: TRBD1
size: NA
J: TRBJ1-1
V: TRBV19
CDR3: CASSISDRGRAEAFF
DNA: TGTGCCAGTAGTATCTCGGACAGGGGGAGGGCTGAAGCTTTCTTT

D: NA
size: NA
J: TRBJ1-1
V: TRBV11-2
CDR3: CASSLARLVQRNTEAFF
DNA: TGTGCCAGCAGCTTAGCCAGACTTGTTCAACGCAACACTGAAGCTTTCTTT

D: NA
size: NA
J: TRBJ1-1
V: TRBV4-3
CDR3: CASSQGGFTEAFF
DNA: TGCGCCAGCAGCCAAGGAGGGTTTACTGAAGCTTTCTTT

D: TRBD1
size: NA
J: TRBJ1-6
V: TRBV7-3
CDR3: CASSPTGSNSPLHF
DNA: TGTGCCAGCAGCCCGACAGGGTCTAATTCACCCCTCCACTTT

D: NA
size: NA
J: TRBJ1-1
V: TRBV4-3
CDR3: CASSRQKNTEAFF
DNA: TGCGCCAGCAGCCGACAGAAGAACACTGAAGCTTTCTTT

D: TRBD1
size: NA
J: TRBJ1-5
V: TRBV29-1
CDR3: CSVGVGTGGSQPQHF
DNA: TGCAGCGTTGGTGTCGGGACAGGGGGCTCTCAGCCCCAGCATTTT

D: TRBD1
size: NA
J: TRBJ2-2
V: TRBV7-3
CDR3: CASSLIPGTGDTGELFF
DNA: TGTGCCAGCAGCTTAATACCGGGGACAGGGGACACCGGGGAGCTGTTTTTT

D: NA
size: NA
J: TRBJ2-7
V: TRBV30
CDR3: CAWSGWAGSYEQYF
DNA: TGTGCCTGGAGCGGGTGGGCCGGGAGTTACGAGCAGTACTTC

D: TRBD2
size: NA
J: TRBJ2-7
V: TRBV29-1
CDR3: CSVIAPGGFEQYF
DNA: TGCAGCGTTATTGCCCCGGGGGGATTCGAGCAGTACTTC

D: TRBD2
size: NA
J: TRBJ2-7
V: TRBV4-2
CDR3: CASSQEPSGIGEQYF
DNA: TGTGCCAGCAGCCAAGAACCTAGCGGGATTGGGGAGCAGTACTTC

D: TRBD1
size: NA
J: TRBJ1-1
V: TRBV7-2
CDR3: CASSPGTGGWVTEAFF
DNA: TGTGCCAGCAGCCCCGGTACAGGGGGCTGGGTCACTGAAGCTTTCTTT

D: NA
size: NA
J: TRBJ1-2
V: TRBV12-2
CDR3: CASRRGEGGYTF
DNA: TGTGCAAGTCGTCGGGGGGAGGGTGGCTACACCTTC

D: NA
size: few
J: TRBJ1-5
V: TRBV10-1
CDR3: CASSESGGPQHF
DNA: TGCGCCAGCAGTGAGTCGGGAGGGCCCCAGCATTTT

D: TRBD2
size: NA
J: TRBJ2-1
V: TRBV5-1
CDR3: CASSPRTSGGLNEQFF
DNA: TGCGCCAGCAGCCCTCGGACTAGCGGGGGGTTAAATGAGCAGTTCTTC

D: NA
size: NA
J: TRBJ2-2
V: TRBV11-2
CDR3: CASSYLPFTGELFF
DNA: TGTGCCAGCAGCTACCTACCGTTCACCGGGGAGCTGTTTTTT

D: NA
size: NA
J: TRBJ2-7
V: TRBV7-7
CDR3: CASSPFVGSYEQYF
DNA: TGTGCTAGCAGCCCCTTCGTCGGGTCCTACGAGCAGTACTTC

D: TRBD1
size: NA
J: TRBJ1-4
V: TRBV28
CDR3: CASSANTGGREKLFF
DNA: TGTGCCAGCAGTGCCAATACAGGGGGGAGGGAAAAACTGTTTTTT